These 16 T cell receptor beta chains were all obtained from the same sample, sequenced in a study of tumor-infiltrating lymphocytes in localized non-small cell lung cancer. Repertoires were generated with immunoSEQ multiplex PCR, while TCRdb's copy carries only in-frame clones and drops some. This table holds 9,000 to 15,000 clones, about 76% found once. Sample: uninvolved lung tissue not adjacent to the tumor. These receptor sequences come from a human donor with non-small cell lung cancer.

This chain joins TRBV19 and TRBJ1-5; D is unresolved. CDR1 is LNHDA and CDR2 is SQIVND in the germline V gene (reference sequence). Trimming pared 2 bases from V and 5 bases from J, leaving 4 bases between. The length of the CDR3 is 12 residues. CDR3 residues: CASSILYQPQHF. CDR3 DNA: TGTGCCAGTAGTATATTGTATCAGCCCCAGCATTTT.

V and J are TRBV9 and TRBJ1-2; 7 bases agree with TRBD1. Germline values: CDR1 SGDLS, CDR2 YYNGEE. V lost 3 bases to trimming and J lost 5 bases; unmatched junction nucleotides: 4. The CDR3 spans 13 residues. CDR3 DNA: TGTGCCAGCAGCGAGGGGACAGATTATGGCTACACCTTC. Its translation: CASSEGTDYGYTF.

This clone was detected only once. The rearrangement joins TRBV23-1 to TRBJ2-2; D is unresolved. TRBV23-1 falls under the ORF class, with uncertain function. Between the trimmed V and J ends, which lost 5 bases and 4 bases, there was a span of 2 bases. The CDR3 covers 11 residues. The CDR3 DNA reads as TGCGCCAGCAGTGTCACCGGGGAGCTGTTTTTT. This sequence encodes CASSVTGELFF.

The chain recombines TRBV28 with TRBJ1-1; D gene uncertain. The CDR3 loop spans 14 amino acids. The V gene lost 5 bases and the J gene lost 3 bases, with 13 bases spanning the gap. Germline V CDR1 and CDR2: MDHEN, SYDVKM. The DNA of the CDR3 is TGTGCCAGCAGTCCCAGTAGCGTTCACACTGAAGCTTTCTTT. This encodes CASSPSSVHTEAFF.

The rearrangement uses TRBV4-2 and TRBJ1-3, with D perhaps matching TRBD1 (6 bases). V was clipped by 3 bases and J by 0 bases, with 12 bases between them. This CDR3 has 16 amino acids. Germline V gene sequence: CDR1 LGHNA, CDR2 YNFKEQ. The CDR3 DNA sequence: TGTGCCAGCAGCCATTTGGACAGACACTCTGGAAACACCATATATTTT. Protein sequence: CASSHLDRHSGNTIYF.

This chain joins TRBV28 and TRBJ2-7, with D possibly being TRBD2 (6 bases). V shed 5 bases and J shed 0 bases, with 17 bases lying between them. The CDR3 has 16 amino acids. Germline assignment: CDR1 MDHEN and CDR2 SYDVKM. Here the CDR3 DNA reads TGTGCCAGCAGTCTACCCTCGGTGGGGGGCTCCTACGAGCAGTACTTC. Its translation: CASSLPSVGGSYEQYF.

The CDR3 is CASSVRVSDTQYF. In DNA, the CDR3 is TGTGCCAGCAGCGTCAGGGTTTCGGATACGCAGTATTTT. The chain links TRBV7-2 to TRBJ2-3; a weak D match, TRBD1 (5 bases). V dropped 5 bases and J dropped 6 bases, with 12 bases sitting between them. There are 13 residues in the CDR3. Germline V CDR1 and CDR2: SGHTA, FQGNSA.

The genes are TRBV19 and TRBJ1-4, with 9 positions matching TRBD1. The CDR3 covers 13 residues. Losses at the gene ends were 3 bases for V and 8 bases for J; bases not matched to a gene: 1. Germline V gene lookup returns CDR1 LNHDA and CDR2 SQIVND (reference sequence). The CDR3 loop reads CASSITGGEKLFF. CDR3 nucleotide sequence: TGTGCCAGTAGTATTACAGGGGGCGAAAAACTGTTTTTT.

This clone has a single count. The chain joins TRBV7-2 to TRBJ1-5; D may be TRBD1 (5 bases). The CDR3 runs 15 residues. The germline gives CDR1 SGHTA, CDR2 FQGNSA. Between the trimmed V and J ends, which lost 1 base and 1 base, there was a span of 8 bases. The CDR3 nucleotides read TGTGCCAGCAGCTTAGGGCCAGGGAGCAATCAGCCCCAGCATTTT. As protein: CASSLGPGSNQPQHF.

The chain has TRBV10-3 and TRBJ2-7; 9 bases agree with TRBD1. V lost 2 bases to trimming and J lost 5 bases; unmatched junction nucleotides: 16. The CDR3 length is 18 residues. CDR1 is ENHRY, CDR2 SYGVKD, per germline. The CDR3 spells CAISEEISGTGRRDEQYF. Written as DNA, the CDR3 is TGTGCCATCAGTGAGGAAATATCCGGGACAGGGAGACGCGACGAGCAGTACTTC.

The chain recombines TRBV6-1 with TRBJ2-7, with 9 nucleotides matching TRBD1. CDR1 and CDR2 from the germline V gene are MNHNS and SASEGT. The V gene end was trimmed by 4 bases and the J gene end by 6 bases; junction bases not matched to a gene: 7. CDR3 length equals 14 residues. CDR3: CASSASGTGSEQYF. CDR3 bases: TGTGCCAGCAGTGCATCCGGGACAGGGTCCGAGCAGTACTTC.

V and J are TRBV30 and TRBJ1-3, with D hard to call. Germline V gives CDR1 GTSNPN, CDR2 SVGIG (reference sequence). Trimming cost V 4 bases and J 1 base, with 11 bases left between them. The CDR3 is made up of 14 amino acids. CDR3 loop: CAWTGEGSGNTIYF. CDR3 coding DNA: TGTGCCTGGACTGGGGAGGGTTCTGGAAACACCATATATTTT.

V is TRBV5-6 and J is TRBJ1-2; TRBD1 matches 7 bases. The CDR3 totals 16 residues. The germline V gene has CDR1 SGHDT and CDR2 YYEEEE. V was clipped by 0 bases and J by 4 bases; unmatched bases: 9. The CDR3, as DNA: TGTGCCAGCAGCTTGGCCTTGACAGGGTATAGCTATGGCTACACCTTC. This gives the protein CASSLALTGYSYGYTF. The full variable domain, its missing parts supplied by reference TRBV5-6 and TRBJ1-2, is DAGVTQSPTHLIKTRGQQVTLRCSPKSGHDTVSWYQQALGQGPQFIFQYYEEEERQRGNFPDRFSGHQFPNYSSELNVNALLLGDSALYLCASSLALTGYSYGYTFGSGTRLTVV.

This clone was recorded only once. The gene calls are TRBV7-3 and TRBJ2-2; a weak D match, TRBD1 (6 bases). The V end lost 4 bases, the J end lost 5 bases, and 11 bases lay between the germline ends. This CDR3 has 14 residues. CDR1 SGHTA and CDR2 FQGTGA come from the germline V gene. Here the CDR3 DNA reads TGTGCCAGCAGCTGGGACATGGGGACCGGGGAGCTGTTTTTT. This sequence encodes CASSWDMGTGELFF. Filled out from reference TRBV7-3 and TRBJ2-2, the complete variable domain reads GAGVSQTPSNKVTEKGKYVELRCDPISGHTALYWYRQSLGQGPEFLIYFQGTGAADDSGLPNDRFFAVRPEGSVSTLKIQRTERGDSAVYLCASSWDMGTGELFFGEGSRLTVL.

The chain carries TRBV18 and TRBJ1-2; D is ambiguous. Germline CDR1 KGHSH, CDR2 LQKENI. V lost 4 bases and J 8 bases, leaving 17 bases between the germline ends. The CDR3 sequence is 14 residues long. CDR3 DNA: TGTGCCAGCTCACGCGTGTCTTCCACGGAAGGCTACACCTTC. Encoded protein: CASSRVSSTEGYTF.

The V call is TRBV6-5, the J call TRBJ2-7, with D possibly matching TRBD1 (5 bases). Germline V gene data show CDR1 as MNHEY and CDR2 as SVGAGI. There are 11 residues in the CDR3. With 7 bases removed from V and 4 bases from J, the gap between germline ends came to 8 bases. CDR3 DNA sequence: TGTGCCAGCATGACAGCTTACGAGCAGTACTTC. Its protein product is CASMTAYEQYF.